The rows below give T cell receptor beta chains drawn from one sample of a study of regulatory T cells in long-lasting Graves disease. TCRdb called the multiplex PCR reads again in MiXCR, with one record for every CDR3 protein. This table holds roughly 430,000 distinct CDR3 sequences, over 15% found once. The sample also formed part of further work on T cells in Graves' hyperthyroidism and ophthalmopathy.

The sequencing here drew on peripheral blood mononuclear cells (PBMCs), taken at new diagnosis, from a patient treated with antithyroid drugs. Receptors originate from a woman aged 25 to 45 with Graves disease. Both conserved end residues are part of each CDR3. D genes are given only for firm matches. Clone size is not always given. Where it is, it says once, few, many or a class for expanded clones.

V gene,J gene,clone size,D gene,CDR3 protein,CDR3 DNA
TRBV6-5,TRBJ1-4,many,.,CASSYSQRTDEKLFF,TGTGCCAGCAGTTACTCACAGCGAACAGATGAAAAACTGTTTTTT
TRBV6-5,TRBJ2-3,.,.,CASSYSKPPTDTQYF,TGTGCCAGCAGTTACTCGAAACCTCCCACAGATACGCAGTATTTT
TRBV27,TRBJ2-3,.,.,CASSLSIADTQYF,TGTGCCAGCAGTTTATCGATTGCAGATACGCAGTATTTT
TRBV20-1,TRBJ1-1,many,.,CSARDSGTLNTEAFF,TGCAGTGCTAGGGACTCCGGGACCCTAAACACTGAAGCTTTCTTT
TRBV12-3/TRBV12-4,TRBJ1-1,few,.,CATKRAPNTEAFF,TGTGCCACCAAAAGGGCCCCGAACACTGAAGCTTTCTTT
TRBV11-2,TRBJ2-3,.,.,CASSLDAGFSTDTQYF,TGTGCCAGCAGCTTAGATGCGGGTTTTAGCACAGATACGCAGTATTTT
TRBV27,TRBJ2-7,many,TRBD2,CASSLLTSGRPREQYF,TGTGCCAGCAGTTTATTGACTAGCGGGAGGCCAAGGGAGCAGTACTTC
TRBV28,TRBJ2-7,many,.,CASRPFFLDSYEQYF,TGTGCCAGCAGACCTTTCTTTCTGGACTCCTACGAGCAGTACTTC
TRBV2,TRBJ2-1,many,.,CASLRDQNNEQFF,TGTGCCAGCCTCCGGGACCAAAACAATGAGCAGTTCTTC
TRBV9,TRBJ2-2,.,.,CASSVAPGATGELFF,TGTGCCAGCAGCGTAGCCCCGGGAGCGACTGGGGAGCTGTTTTTT
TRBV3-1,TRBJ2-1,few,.,CASFAPRSSYNEQFF,TGTGCCAGCTTTGCCCCGAGGAGCTCCTACAATGAGCAGTTCTTC
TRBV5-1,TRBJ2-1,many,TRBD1,CASSRGQPYNEQFF,TGCGCCAGCAGCCGGGGACAGCCTTACAATGAGCAGTTCTTC
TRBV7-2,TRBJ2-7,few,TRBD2,CASSLDGTSGYEQYF,TGTGCCAGCAGCTTAGACGGGACTAGCGGCTACGAGCAGTACTTC
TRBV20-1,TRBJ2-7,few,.,CSAPGTTSYEQYF,TGCAGTGCCCCCGGGACAACCTCCTACGAGCAGTACTTC
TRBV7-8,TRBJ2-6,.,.,CASSSADSGANVLTF,TGTGCCAGCAGCAGCGCCGATTCTGGGGCCAACGTCCTGACTTTC
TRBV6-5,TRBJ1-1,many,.,CASSYVGGKNTEAFF,TGTGCCAGCAGTTACGTTGGGGGAAAGAACACTGAAGCTTTCTTT
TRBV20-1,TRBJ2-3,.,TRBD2,CSAVELAGAVDTQYF,TGCAGTGCTGTCGAACTAGCGGGAGCCGTAGATACGCAGTATTTT
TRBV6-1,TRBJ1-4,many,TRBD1,CASRPGQGTEKLFF,TGTGCCAGCAGGCCGGGACAGGGTACCGAAAAACTGTTTTTT
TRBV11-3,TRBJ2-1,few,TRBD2,CASSSAGLAGHEQFF,TGTGCCAGCAGCTCAGCGGGACTAGCGGGGCATGAGCAGTTCTTC
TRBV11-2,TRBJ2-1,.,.,CASSSDEQFF,TGTGCCAGCAGCTCAGATGAGCAGTTCTTC
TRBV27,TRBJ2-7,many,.,CASSELGRYYEQYF,TGTGCCAGCAGTGAGTTGGGGCGCTACTACGAGCAGTACTTC
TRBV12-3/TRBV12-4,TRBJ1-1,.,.,CASSFFQGEAFF,TGTGCCAGCAGTTTTTTTCAGGGGGAAGCTTTCTTT
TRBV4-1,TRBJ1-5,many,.,CASSLKKGVNQPQHF,TGCGCCAGCAGCCTCAAAAAGGGGGTAAATCAGCCCCAGCATTTT
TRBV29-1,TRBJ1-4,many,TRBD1,CSAWTGGWEKLFF,TGCAGCGCCTGGACAGGAGGATGGGAAAAACTGTTTTTT
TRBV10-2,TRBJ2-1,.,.,CASGDTARGGNEQFF,TGCGCCAGCGGCGATACGGCCAGGGGAGGGAATGAGCAGTTCTTC
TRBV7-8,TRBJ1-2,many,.,CASSLRGGRNYGYTF,TGTGCCAGCAGCTTAAGGGGCGGACGGAACTATGGCTACACCTTC
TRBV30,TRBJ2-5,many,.,CAWSELADQETQYF,TGTGCCTGGAGTGAATTGGCGGACCAAGAGACCCAGTACTTC
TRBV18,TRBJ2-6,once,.,CASSPRVGSGANVPTF,.
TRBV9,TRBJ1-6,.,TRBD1,CASSVSGQGFSPLHF,TGTGCCAGCAGCGTATCGGGACAGGGATTCTCACCCCTCCACTTT